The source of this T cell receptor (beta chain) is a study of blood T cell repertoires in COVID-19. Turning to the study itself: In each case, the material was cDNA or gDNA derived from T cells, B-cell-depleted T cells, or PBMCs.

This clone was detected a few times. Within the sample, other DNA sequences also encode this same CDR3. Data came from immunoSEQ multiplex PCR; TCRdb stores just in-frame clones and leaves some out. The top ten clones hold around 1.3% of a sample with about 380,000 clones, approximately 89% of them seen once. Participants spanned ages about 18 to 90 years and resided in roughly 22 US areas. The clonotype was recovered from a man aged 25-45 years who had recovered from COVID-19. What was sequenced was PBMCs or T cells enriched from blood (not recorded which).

CDR3 sequence (DNA): TGTGCCAGCAGCTTATCTTCAGTGAACACTGAAGCTTTCTTT. Protein: CASSLSSVNTEAFF. The chain has TRBV11-2 and TRBJ1-1, with no clear D. The germline V and J ends were trimmed by 2 bases and 0 bases, with 7 bases remaining between them. Germline-derived CDR1 and CDR2 are SGHAT and FQNNGV. The CDR3 sequence is 14 residues long.